Listed below are T cell receptor beta chains from one sample, sequenced in a study of glioma-infiltrating T cells. TCRdb fed the multiplex PCR reads into MiXCR, producing one record per CDR3 protein. Of approximately 120,000 distinct CDR3 sequences in the sample, approximately 25% were seen once. The sample was glioma tissue, nonneoplastic brain tissue, or PBMCs (not recorded which). The receptor source for this set is a human donor with low-grade glioma or glioblastoma, undergoing nonglioma brain surgery, or in good health (not recorded which). The CDR3 runs from the conserved cysteine through the conserved F or W. A D gene is named only where the DNA matches it firmly. Not every row has a clone size; where given, it reads once, few, many or a size class.

TRBJ1-2 many TRBD1 18 TRBV12-3/TRBV12-4 CASSSGKTGPQANYGYTF TGTGCCAGCAGCTCGGGAAAGACAGGGCCCCAAGCTAACTATGGCTACACCTTC
TRBJ2-1 - - 18 TRBV18 CARSPSGIVGGAYNEQFF TGTGCCAGATCACCATCCGGAATAGTCGGAGGCGCCTACAATGAGCAGTTCTTC
TRBJ1-1 many - 13 TRBV20-1 CSARGQPPTEAFF TGCAGTGCTAGAGGACAGCCCCCCACTGAAGCTTTCTTT
TRBJ1-5 - - 14 TRBV7-9 CASSSGTPGQPQHF TGTGCCAGCAGCTCGGGCACTCCCGGACAGCCCCAGCATTTT
TRBJ2-4 many - 16 TRBV7-8 CASSLGPRIAKNIQYF TGTGCCAGCAGCTTAGGTCCCCGGATAGCCAAAAACATTCAGTACTTC
TRBJ2-7 few TRBD1 13 TRBV12-3/TRBV12-4 CASSLALAGGQYF TGTGCCAGCAGTTTAGCCTTGGCAGGGGGGCAGTACTTC
TRBJ1-4 - TRBD1 14 TRBV20-1 CRARGTDGDATLFF TGCCGTGCTAGAGGGACAGATGGAGATGCCACACTGTTTTTT
TRBJ2-3 many - 14 TRBV20-1 CSASIPLRADTQYF TGCAGTGCTAGCATTCCCCTACGGGCAGATACGCAGTATTTT
TRBJ1-1 many - 14 TRBV28 CASSFPQRATEAFF TGTGCCAGCAGTTTCCCTCAAAGGGCCACTGAAGCTTTCTTT
TRBJ1-4 many TRBD1 15 TRBV10-3 CAISEGTESNEKLFF TGTGCCATCAGTGAAGGGACAGAGAGTAATGAAAAACTGTTTTTT
TRBJ1-1 many - 16 TRBV4-3 CASSQFQGLMNTEAFF TGCGCCAGCAGCCAATTTCAGGGGCTTATGAACACTGAAGCTTTCTTT
TRBJ1-2 - TRBD1 18 TRBV9 CASSSRGAGQGSRYGYTF TGTGCCAGCAGCTCAAGGGGAGCTGGACAGGGGAGTCGTTATGGCTACACCTTC
TRBJ2-3 many - 15 TRBV3-1 CASSQVPTTGDTQYF TGTGCCAGCAGCCAAGTTCCCACGACGGGGGATACGCAGTATTTT